A selection of T cell receptor beta chains follows, all from one sample in a study of blood T cells in healthy people across ages. MiXCR, run by TCRdb on the 5' RACE reads, gives a single entry per CDR3 protein. Of around 1,600,000 distinct CDR3 sequences listed, approximately 43% were seen once; the top ten hold approximately 4%. Input material: blood. The receptors were gathered from a woman between 18 and 30 years old in good health. Each CDR3 is given with its conserved first and last residue. D genes are given only for firm matches. The size field is filled for only some rows; it gives once, few, many or a size class.

V gene	J gene	D gene	clone size	CDR3 protein	CDR3 DNA
TRBV7-9	TRBJ2-7	.	.	CASSAKARSSYEQYF	TGTGCCAGCAGCGCCAAAGCCCGCAGCTCCTACGAGCAGTACTTC
TRBV2	TRBJ2-2	.	.	CASSELRLNTGELFF	TGTGCCAGCAGTGAATTAAGGCTGAACACCGGGGAGCTGTTTTTT
TRBV7-2	TRBJ2-7	.	.	CASSLDTPYEQYF	TGTGCCAGCAGCTTAGACACGCCCTACGAGCAGTACTTC
TRBV4-1	TRBJ1-2	.	many	CASSQVGGDGYTF	TGCGCCAGCAGCCAAGTGGGAGGGGATGGCTACACCTTC
TRBV4-1	TRBJ2-1	.	.	CASSQPGPSKQFF	TGCGCCAGCAGCCAACCAGGCCCCAGTAAGCAGTTCTTC
TRBV4-1	TRBJ1-2	TRBD1	.	CASSTDRGRGYTF	TGCGCCAGCAGTACGGACAGGGGAAGAGGCTACACCTTC
TRBV7-2	TRBJ1-2	.	.	CASSSRQAGGYGYTF	TGTGCCAGCAGCTCGAGACAGGCAGGAGGCTATGGCTACACCTTC
TRBV20-1	TRBJ2-7	.	.	CSAAPSDPYSEQYF	TGCAGTGCTGCACCCTCTGACCCATACTCGGAGCAGTACTTC
TRBV20-1	TRBJ2-1	.	few	CSAELASSYNEQFF	TGCAGTGCTGAACTAGCTTCATCCTACAATGAGCAGTTCTTC
TRBV11-2	TRBJ2-7	.	.	CASSLQATYEQYF	TGTGCCAGCAGCTTGCAGGCCACCTACGAGCAGTACTTC